The 16 T cell receptor beta chains below come from one sample, sequenced in a study of T-cell reconstitution after alpha-beta-depleted transplantation in children. Researchers prepared the TCRbeta library using unique molecular identifiers, the study reports. In TCRdb, the PCR reads were re-called with MiXCR into one record per CDR3 protein. The data hold about 440,000 distinct CDR3 sequences, with around two fifths observed a single time. The specimen was PBMCs, collected before TCRalphabeta/CD19-depleted stem cell transplant. Receptors originate from a girl aged 2-9 years with aplastic anemia, due to receive a stem cell transplant.

The table lists this clonotype with a few counts. The V gene is TRBV7-3, the J gene TRBJ2-1; 9 bases match TRBD1. V trimming: 5 bases; J trimming: 9 bases; junction bases outside the gene matches: 11. Germline V CDR1 and CDR2: SGHTA, FQGTGA. This CDR3 has 15 amino acids. CDR3: CASSQYRDRVGEQFF. DNA for the CDR3: TGTGCCAGCAGCCAATACCGGGACAGGGTTGGTGAGCAGTTCTTC.

This sequence joins TRBV30 and TRBJ1-3, with 7 bases matching TRBD1. The V gene's germline CDR1 is GTSNPN and CDR2 SVGIG (reference sequence). The trim removed 0 bases at V and 4 bases at J, leaving 9 bases unmatched. CDR3 length equals 16 residues. The CDR3, as DNA: TGTGCCTGGAGTGTCAGGGGGGTCGCCGTGGGAAACACCATATATTTT. Protein product: CAWSVRGVAVGNTIYF.

The V call is TRBV10-2, the J call TRBJ2-1; no clear D. CDR1 WSHSY and CDR2 SAAADI come from the germline V gene. The length of the CDR3 is 9 residues. Deletions cut 8 bases from V and 10 bases from J, with 6 bases between. The CDR3 DNA follows: TGCGCCAGCCAGCACGAGCAGTTCTTC. Its protein product is CASQHEQFF.

This clonotype has a count of ten or more. The CDR3: CASSARRAAGTGELFF. Written as DNA, the CDR3 is TGTGCCAGCAGCGCGAGGAGGGCCGCGGGCACCGGGGAGCTGTTTTTT. This sequence joins TRBV9 and TRBJ2-2; D might be TRBD2 (6 bases). Germline V gives CDR1 SGDLS, CDR2 YYNGEE. The CDR3 totals 16 residues. The V and J ends lost 3 bases and 4 bases respectively, with 16 bases between them.

The V and J genes are TRBV20-1 and TRBJ2-7; 9 nucleotides agree with TRBD2. V shed 5 bases and J 3 bases; nucleotides not matched to a gene: 8. Germline-derived CDR1 and CDR2 are DFQATT and SNEGSKA (reference sequence). This CDR3 is built from 14 residues. CDR3 DNA: TGCAGTGCTGCCTTTAGCGGGGGCCACTACGAGCAGTACTTC. This translates into CSAAFSGGHYEQYF.

This clonotype occurred many times. The junction departs from germline at one end; a sequencing error may be responsible. The chain couples TRBV20-1 to TRBJ1-1; TRBD1 aligns across 10 bases. The CDR3 has 14 amino acids. From germline, CDR1 is DFQATT and CDR2 SNEGSKA (reference sequence). The CDR3 nucleotides are TGCAGTGCTAGAAAATCCGACAGGGGGCGAGGAGAGCGGTTT. As protein: CSARKSDRGRGERF.

This CDR3 is CASSLKWGGSETQYF. The CDR3 coding sequence is TGTGCCAGCAGCTTAAAATGGGGGGGCTCAGAGACCCAGTACTTC. This rearrangement joins TRBV7-2 to TRBJ2-5; a possible D gene is TRBD2 (7 bases). Germline V lookup: CDR1 SGHTA, CDR2 FQGNSA. The CDR3 is 15 amino acids. Trimming left V 2 bases short and J 4 bases short, with 14 bases between.

This clonotype was picked up many times. The chain couples TRBV12-3 or TRBV12-4 to TRBJ1-5; TRBD1 agrees at 7 bases. The CDR3 extends over 14 amino acids. With V trimmed by 7 bases and J by 5 bases, 8 bases remained unmatched. CDR3 in amino acids: CASTPGQRYQPQHF. CDR3 nucleotide sequence: TGTGCCAGCACACCGGGACAGCGGTATCAGCCCCAGCATTTT.

V gene TRBV5-5 combines with J gene TRBJ1-2, with D tentatively TRBD1 (5 bases). With 0 bases removed from V and 2 bases from J, the gap between germline ends came to 11 bases. The V gene's germline CDR1 is SGHKS and CDR2 YYEKEE (reference sequence). This CDR3 has 15 amino acids. The CDR3 protein is CASSLELGLNYGYTF. The CDR3 DNA reads TGTGCCAGCAGCTTGGAGCTGGGGCTGAACTATGGCTACACCTTC.

In this sample, this clonotype turned up many times. This chain links TRBV12-3 or TRBV12-4 with TRBJ1-2, with 7 nucleotides matching TRBD1. There are 14 residues in the CDR3. The trim removed 6 bases at V and 2 bases at J, leaving 6 bases unmatched. The CDR3 loop is CASSRTTGNYGYTF. The CDR3 DNA reads as TGTGCCAGCAGCCGAACGACAGGGAACTATGGCTACACCTTC.

V gene TRBV7-6 combines with J gene TRBJ2-2; D gene ambiguous. V lost 3 bases to trimming and J lost 4 bases, with 18 bases between them. The CDR3 is 17 residues long. CDR1 is SGHVS and CDR2 is FNYEAQ in the germline V gene. As DNA, the CDR3 is TGTGCCAGCAGCTTCCGATTAGACCGCGCTGGCACCGGGGAGCTGTTTTTT. As protein: CASSFRLDRAGTGELFF.

In this sample, this clonotype turned up a few times. In nucleotides, the CDR3 is TGCAGTGCTTTTGGGGACAGGGGGGGGAAGCAGTACTTC. The encoded protein is CSAFGDRGGKQYF. The chain recombines TRBV20-1 with TRBJ2-7; 11 positions match TRBD1. V was pared by 5 bases and J by 8 bases, with 8 bases of the junction left unmatched. CDR1 is DFQATT and CDR2 is SNEGSKA in the germline V gene (reference sequence). The CDR3 spans 13 residues.

This clonotype came up many times. The chain combines TRBV5-5 with TRBJ2-3; TRBD2 agrees at 9 bases. The germline CDR1 and CDR2 sequences are SGHKS and YYEKEE (reference sequence). V was pared by 1 base and J by 4 bases, with 4 bases of the junction left unmatched. This CDR3 region has 15 residues. CDR3 residues: CASSLSSGSADTQYF. The CDR3 nucleotides are TGTGCCAGCAGCTTGAGTAGCGGGAGTGCAGATACGCAGTATTTT. The full variable domain, with the rest looked up from reference TRBV5-5 and TRBJ2-3, is DAGVTQSPTHLIKTRGQQVTLRCSPISGHKSVSWYQQVLGQGPQFIFQYYEKEERGRGNFPDRFSARQFPNYSSELNVNALLLGDSALYLCASSLSSGSADTQYFGPGTRLTVL.

Only one count was recorded for this clonotype. This chain connects TRBV5-6 to TRBJ2-1; 8 positions match TRBD2. Germline V lookup: CDR1 SGHDT, CDR2 YYEEEE. There are 12 residues in the CDR3. The V segment lost 4 bases and the J segment 13 bases; nucleotides outside the gene matches: 7. The CDR3: CASSIGLANQFF. The CDR3, as DNA: TGTGCCAGCAGCATAGGACTAGCAAATCAGTTCTTC.

The chain is built from TRBV21-1 and TRBJ1-3; the table's D call, TRBD1, was not checked against the DNA. TRBV21-1 is an annotated pseudogene. This CDR3 is 16 amino acids long. The CDR3: CASSTTTGSEGDTIYF. The CDR3 region has the DNA TGTGCCAGCAGCACTACGACAGGGTCTGAGGGAGACACCATATATTTT.

The chain couples TRBV29-1 to TRBJ2-6, with no clear D. V was pared by 4 bases and J by 0 bases, with 7 bases between. Germline V lookup: CDR1 SQVTM, CDR2 ANQGSEA. CDR3 length: 14 amino acids. This chain's CDR3 is CSVVVGSGANVLTF. In nucleotides, the CDR3 is TGCAGCGTTGTAGTTGGCTCTGGGGCCAACGTCCTGACTTTC.